The next 6 T cell receptor beta chains were all read from a single sample in a study of patients and donors after allogeneic stem cell transplantation. TCRdb called the RT-PCR reads again in MiXCR, with one record for every CDR3 protein. Among about 160,000 distinct CDR3 sequences listed, about 40% were seen once. The sequenced sample was blood, either unsorted or a sorted T cell fraction (not recorded which). The receptors stem from a human donor who was either an allogeneic HSCT recipient or a stem cell or donor lymphocyte infusion donor (not recorded which). It is not recorded whose cells these are; they may come from a transplant donor.

CDR3 region: CASSEWGAYNSPLHF. CDR3 DNA sequence: TGTGCCAGCAGCGAGTGGGGGGCCTATAATTCACCCCTCCACTTT. The gene calls are TRBV9 and TRBJ1-6, with a tentative D call TRBD1 (5 bases). The CDR3 consists of 15 residues. V lost 3 bases and J lost 2, with 9 bases in between. Germline V gene lookup returns CDR1 SGDLS and CDR2 YYNGEE.

This clonotype was detected only a few times. The chain is built from TRBV7-8 and TRBJ1-4, with no clear D. This CDR3 spans 15 amino acids. V lost 1 base, J lost 6 bases, and 12 bases lay in between. Germline CDR1 reads SGHVS; CDR2 reads FQNEAQ. The CDR3 region has the DNA TGTGCCAGCAGCTTAGAGGGAGGGATCGATGAAAAACTGTTTTTT. Protein product: CASSLEGGIDEKLFF.

This clonotype appeared a few times. The rearrangement uses TRBV20-1 and TRBJ1-6, with D unclear. Germline V lookup: CDR1 DFQATT, CDR2 SNEGSKA (reference sequence). The V gene lost 5 bases and the J gene lost 5 bases, with 13 bases spanning the gap. This CDR3 is 14 amino acids long. The CDR3 DNA sequence: TGCAGTGCTCCGAATGGGCGTGATAATTCACCCCTCCACTTT. Translated: CSAPNGRDNSPLHF.

The chain combines TRBV30 with TRBJ1-1; D gene ambiguous. The CDR3 runs 11 residues. V lost 3 bases, J lost 1 base, and 3 bases lay in between. From germline, CDR1 is GTSNPN and CDR2 SVGIG (reference sequence). CDR3 region: CAWRGNTEAFF. CDR3 in DNA: TGTGCCTGGAGGGGGAACACTGAAGCTTTCTTT.

CDR3 in amino acids: CASIITPLAGGNQETQYF. The DNA of the CDR3 is TGTGCCAGCATAATTACCCCCCTGGCGGGGGGGAACCAAGAGACCCAGTACTTC. The genes are TRBV5-6 and TRBJ2-5, with 9 bases matching TRBD2. The ends lost 6 bases at V and 0 bases at J; junction bases unmatched: 15. This CDR3 has 18 residues. The germline gives CDR1 SGHDT, CDR2 YYEEEE.

V and J are TRBV20-1 and TRBJ2-1; D is uncertain. The germline V gene encodes CDR1 DFQATT and CDR2 SNEGSKA (reference sequence). The germline V and J ends were trimmed by 6 bases and 0 bases, with 12 bases remaining between them. The CDR3 is 14 residues long. CDR3 loop: CSAPVPSSYNEQFF. The CDR3 DNA reads TGCAGTGCGCCGGTTCCGAGCTCCTACAATGAGCAGTTCTTC.